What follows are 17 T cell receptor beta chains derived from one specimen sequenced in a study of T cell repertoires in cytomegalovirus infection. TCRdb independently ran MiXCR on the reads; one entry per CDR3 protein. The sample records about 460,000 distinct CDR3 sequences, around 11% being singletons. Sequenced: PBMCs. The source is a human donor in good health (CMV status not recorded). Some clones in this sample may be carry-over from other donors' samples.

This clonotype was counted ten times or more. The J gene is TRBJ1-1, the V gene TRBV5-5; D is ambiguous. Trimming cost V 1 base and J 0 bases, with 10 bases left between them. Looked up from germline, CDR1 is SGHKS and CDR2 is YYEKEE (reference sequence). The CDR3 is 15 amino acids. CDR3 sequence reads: CASSLSRILNTEAFF. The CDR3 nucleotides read TGTGCCAGCAGCTTGAGCCGGATACTGAACACTGAAGCTTTCTTT.

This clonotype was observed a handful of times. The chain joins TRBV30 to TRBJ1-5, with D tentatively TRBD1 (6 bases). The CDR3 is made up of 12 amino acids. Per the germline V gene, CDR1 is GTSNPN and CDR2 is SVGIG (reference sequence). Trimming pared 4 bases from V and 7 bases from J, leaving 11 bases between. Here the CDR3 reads CAWNFGGQPQHF. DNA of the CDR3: TGTGCCTGGAATTTCGGGGGCCAGCCCCAGCATTTT.

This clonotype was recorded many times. The CDR3 sequence is CASSLGSLAGETQYF. The CDR3 DNA follows: TGTGCCAGCAGCTTAGGTTCTCTAGCTGGTGAGACCCAGTACTTC. This chain joins TRBV7-3 and TRBJ2-5; maybe TRBD2 (5 bases). The ends were cut back, 2 bases at V and 5 bases at J, with 15 bases in the middle. This CDR3 has 15 residues. Germline CDR1 reads SGHTA; CDR2 reads FQGTGA.

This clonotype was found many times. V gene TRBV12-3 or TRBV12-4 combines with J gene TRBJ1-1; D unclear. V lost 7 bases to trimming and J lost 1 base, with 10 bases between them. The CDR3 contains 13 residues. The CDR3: CASTTDRNTEAFF. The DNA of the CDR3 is TGTGCCAGCACCACGGACCGGAACACTGAAGCTTTCTTT.

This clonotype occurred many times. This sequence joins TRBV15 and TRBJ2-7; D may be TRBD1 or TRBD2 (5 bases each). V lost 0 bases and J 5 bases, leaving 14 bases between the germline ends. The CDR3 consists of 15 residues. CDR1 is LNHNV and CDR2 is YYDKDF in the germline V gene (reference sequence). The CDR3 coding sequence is TGTGCCACCAGCAGAGAGTCGGCAGGGAGCCACGAGCAGTACTTC. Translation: CATSRESAGSHEQYF.

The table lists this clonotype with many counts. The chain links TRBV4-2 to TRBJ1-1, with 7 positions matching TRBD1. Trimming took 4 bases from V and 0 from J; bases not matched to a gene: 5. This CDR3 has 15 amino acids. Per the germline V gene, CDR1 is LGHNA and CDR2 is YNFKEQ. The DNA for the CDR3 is TGTGCCAGCAGCCGGGACAGCAAAATGAACACTGAAGCTTTCTTT. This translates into CASSRDSKMNTEAFF.

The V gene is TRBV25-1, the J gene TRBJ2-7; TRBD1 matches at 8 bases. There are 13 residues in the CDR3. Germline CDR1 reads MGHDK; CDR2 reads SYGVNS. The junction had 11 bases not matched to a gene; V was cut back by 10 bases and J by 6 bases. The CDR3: CATRTGQGVEQYF. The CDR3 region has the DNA TGTGCCACCCGGACAGGGCAAGGAGTCGAGCAGTACTTC.

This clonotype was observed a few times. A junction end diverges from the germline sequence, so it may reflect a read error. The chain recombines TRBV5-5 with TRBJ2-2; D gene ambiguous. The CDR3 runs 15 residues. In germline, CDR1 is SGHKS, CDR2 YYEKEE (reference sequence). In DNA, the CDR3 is TGTGCCAGCAGTTTGGACGTAGTGGTGACCGGGGAGCTGTTTTTT. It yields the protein CASSLDVVVTGELFF.

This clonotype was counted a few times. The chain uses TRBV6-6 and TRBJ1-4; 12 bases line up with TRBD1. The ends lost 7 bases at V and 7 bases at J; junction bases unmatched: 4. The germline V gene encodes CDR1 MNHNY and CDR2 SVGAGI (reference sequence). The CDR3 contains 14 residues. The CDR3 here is CASIGTGGLEKLFF. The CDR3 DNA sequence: TGTGCCAGCATCGGGACAGGGGGCCTTGAAAAACTGTTTTTT.

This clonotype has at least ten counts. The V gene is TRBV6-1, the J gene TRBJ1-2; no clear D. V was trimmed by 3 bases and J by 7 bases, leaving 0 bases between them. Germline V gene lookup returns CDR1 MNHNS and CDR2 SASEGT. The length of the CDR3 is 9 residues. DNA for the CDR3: TGTGCCAGCAGTGATGGCTACACCTTC. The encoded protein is CASSDGYTF.

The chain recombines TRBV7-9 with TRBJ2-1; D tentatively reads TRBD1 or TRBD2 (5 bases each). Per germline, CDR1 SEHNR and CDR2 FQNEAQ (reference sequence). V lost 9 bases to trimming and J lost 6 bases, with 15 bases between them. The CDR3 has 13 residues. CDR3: CASDGGGGNEQFF. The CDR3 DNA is TGTGCCAGTGATGGGGGTGGCGGCAATGAGCAGTTCTTC.

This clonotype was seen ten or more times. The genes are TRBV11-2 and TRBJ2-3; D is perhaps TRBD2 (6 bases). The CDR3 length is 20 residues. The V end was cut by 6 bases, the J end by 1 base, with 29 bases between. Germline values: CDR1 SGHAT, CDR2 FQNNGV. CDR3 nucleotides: TGTGCCAGCAGACAAACCAGGACATTCAGCCGGGGGAGCGGCACAGATACGCAGTATTTT. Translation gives CASRQTRTFSRGSGTDTQYF.

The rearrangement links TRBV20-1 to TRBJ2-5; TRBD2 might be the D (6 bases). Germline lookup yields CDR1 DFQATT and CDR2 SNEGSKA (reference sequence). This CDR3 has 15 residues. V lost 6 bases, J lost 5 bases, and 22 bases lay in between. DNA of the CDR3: TGCAGTGCAACAAACAAAGGGCTGGGGAGGGAGACCCAGTACTTC. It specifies CSATNKGLGRETQYF.

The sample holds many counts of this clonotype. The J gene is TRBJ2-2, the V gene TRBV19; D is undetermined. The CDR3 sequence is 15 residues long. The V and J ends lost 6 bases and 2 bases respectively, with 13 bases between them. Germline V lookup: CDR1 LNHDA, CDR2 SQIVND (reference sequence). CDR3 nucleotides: TGTGCCAGTAGCGGCCTACCCGTCAACACCGGGGAGCTGTTTTTT. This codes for CASSGLPVNTGELFF. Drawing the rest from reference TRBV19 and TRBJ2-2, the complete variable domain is DGGITQSPKYLFRKEGQNVTLSCEQNLNHDAMYWYRQDPGQGLRLIYYSQIVNDFQKGDIAEGYSVSREKKESFPLTVTSAQKNPTAFYLCASSGLPVNTGELFFGEGSRLTVL.

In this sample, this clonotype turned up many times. CDR3 coding DNA: TGTGCCAGCAGTTCCCCGACCCGCCAGACAAATTCACCCCTCCACTTT. It codes for CASSSPTRQTNSPLHF. The gene calls are TRBV6-1 and TRBJ1-6, with D uncertain. Germline V lookup: CDR1 MNHNS, CDR2 SASEGT. V lost 5 bases and J lost 7, with 18 bases in between. The CDR3 is 16 residues long.

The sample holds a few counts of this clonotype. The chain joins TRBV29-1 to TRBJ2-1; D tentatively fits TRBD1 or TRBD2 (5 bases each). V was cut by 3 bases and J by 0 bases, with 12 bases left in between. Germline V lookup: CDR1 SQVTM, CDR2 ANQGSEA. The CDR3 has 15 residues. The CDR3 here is CSVEGTRSSYNEQFF. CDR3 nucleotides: TGCAGCGTTGAGGGGACCCGGAGCTCCTACAATGAGCAGTTCTTC.

This chain's CDR3 is CASSVSSGSNQPQHF. CDR3 in DNA: TGTGCCAGCAGCGTTAGTAGCGGGTCAAATCAGCCCCAGCATTTT. The gene calls are TRBV9 and TRBJ1-5; D is unclear. The CDR3 is 15 residues long. CDR1 is SGDLS and CDR2 is YYNGEE in the germline V gene. The V gene lost 2 bases and the J gene lost 4 bases, with 13 bases spanning the gap. The whole variable domain, remainder taken from reference TRBV9 and TRBJ1-5, is DSGVTQTPKHLITATGQRVTLRCSPRSGDLSVYWYQQSLDQGLQFLIQYYNGEERAKGNILERFSAQQFPDLHSELNLSSLELGDSALYFCASSVSSGSNQPQHFGDGTRLSIL.